This is a list of T cell receptor beta chains from one sample in a study of blood T cell repertoires in COVID-19. Sequencing was performed with immunoSEQ multiplex PCR; in TCRdb, only in-frame clones are kept and a portion is missing. The sample includes some 100,000 clones, around 90% of them seen just once. The source material was peripheral blood. The receptors originated from a woman aged 60-75 years with acute or convalescent COVID-19. The conserved cysteine and the conserved F or W are not part of the CDR3 here. A row's size may be missing; if present it is once, few, many or a size class.

clone_size	v_call	j_call	cdr3_aa
few	TRBV6-5	TRBJ1-2	ASSLTGDYGYT
-	TRBV7-9	TRBJ1-3	ASSPGGNTIY
-	TRBV5-1	TRBJ1-5	ASSREGTFNQPQH
-	TRBV6-1	TRBJ1-1	ASSESLTEAF
-	TRBV5-1	TRBJ1-4	ASSLGQLNEKLF
-	TRBV5-1	TRBJ1-2	ASSPTGVIGGYT
-	TRBV7-7	TRBJ1-1	ASAEGLDTEAF
-	TRBV3-1/TRBV3-2	TRBJ2-5	ASRSPGETQY
-	TRBV2	TRBJ1-1	ASSADRVGTEAF
-	TRBV2	TRBJ2-2	ASKRSGAGELF
-	TRBV25-1	TRBJ1-4	ASTSGTGREKLF